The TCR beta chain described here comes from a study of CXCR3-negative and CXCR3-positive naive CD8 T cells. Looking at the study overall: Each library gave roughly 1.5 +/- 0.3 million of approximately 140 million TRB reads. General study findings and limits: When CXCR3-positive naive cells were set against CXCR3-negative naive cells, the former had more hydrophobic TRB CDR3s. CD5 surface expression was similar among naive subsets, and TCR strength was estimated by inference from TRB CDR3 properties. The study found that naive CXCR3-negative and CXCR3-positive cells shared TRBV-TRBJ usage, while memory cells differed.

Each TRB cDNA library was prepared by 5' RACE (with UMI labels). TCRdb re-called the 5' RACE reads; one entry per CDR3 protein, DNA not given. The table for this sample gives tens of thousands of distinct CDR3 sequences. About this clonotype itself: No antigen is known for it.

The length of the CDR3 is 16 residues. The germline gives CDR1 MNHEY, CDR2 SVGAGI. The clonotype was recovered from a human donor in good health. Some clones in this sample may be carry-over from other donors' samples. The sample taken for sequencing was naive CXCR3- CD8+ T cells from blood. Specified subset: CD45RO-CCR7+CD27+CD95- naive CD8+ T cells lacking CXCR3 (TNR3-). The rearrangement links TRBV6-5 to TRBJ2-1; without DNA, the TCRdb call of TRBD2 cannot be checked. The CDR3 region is CASSQLDGGAHNEQFF.